Presented here are 24 T cell receptor beta chains from one specimen sequenced in a study of radiotherapy plus CTLA-4 blockade in lung cancer. This table comes from immunoSEQ multiplex PCR, and its TCRdb copy is limited to in-frame clones, with some not included. The top ten hold 4% to 6% of the sample, which has over 85,000 clones, about 90% seen once. The starting material was peripheral blood, obtained from a patient treated with radiotherapy plus ipilimumab. These receptors all stem from a human donor with non-small cell lung cancer that progressed on radiotherapy plus ipilimumab.

The rearrangement uses TRBV11-3 and TRBJ2-1, with 11 bases identical to TRBD2. This CDR3 is 13 amino acids long. J was trimmed by 8 bases and V by 8 bases; bases with no gene match: 5. Looked up from germline, CDR1 is SGHNT and CDR2 is YENEEA. This CDR3 reads CASQNSGRDEQFF. In nucleotides, the CDR3 is TGTGCCAGCCAGAATAGCGGGAGGGATGAGCAGTTCTTC.

The chain links TRBV18 to TRBJ2-1; tentative D call: TRBD2 (6 bases). The CDR3 is made up of 15 amino acids. V dropped 4 bases and J dropped 5 bases, with 15 bases sitting between them. Germline V gene data show CDR1 as KGHSH and CDR2 as LQKENI. The CDR3 region is CASSQRGLTNNEQFF. The CDR3 DNA reads TGTGCCAGCTCACAGAGGGGACTCACCAACAATGAGCAGTTCTTC.

CDR3 sequence reads: CASSRTGNTEAFF. In DNA, the CDR3 is TGCGCCAGCAGCCGCACCGGGAACACTGAAGCTTTCTTT. V is TRBV4-1 and J is TRBJ1-1; D gene ambiguous. Germline V gene lookup returns CDR1 MGHRA and CDR2 YSYEKL. The germline V and J ends were trimmed by 4 bases and 1 base, with 7 bases remaining between them. The CDR3 is 13 amino acids.

V and J are TRBV5-1 and TRBJ2-3; 14 bases are shared with TRBD2. The germline V gene has CDR1 SGHRS and CDR2 YFSETQ. V trimming: 4 bases; J trimming: 9 bases; junction bases outside the gene matches: 10. The CDR3 loop spans 16 amino acids. In nucleotides, the CDR3 is TGCGCCAGCAGCGGAGGGACTAGCGGGAGCCGCGGAACGCAGTATTTT. It translates to CASSGGTSGSRGTQYF. The full variable domain, completed using reference TRBV5-1 and TRBJ2-3, is KAGVTQTPRYLIKTRGQQVTLSCSPISGHRSVSWYQQTPGQGLQFLFEYFSETQRNKGNFPGRFSGRQFSNSRSEMNVSTLELGDSALYLCASSGGTSGSRGTQYFGPGTRLTVL.

The J gene is TRBJ1-2, the V gene TRBV11-2; D not certain. V was trimmed by 5 bases and J by 5 bases, leaving 12 bases between them. The germline gives CDR1 SGHAT, CDR2 FQNNGV. The CDR3 runs to 13 residues. The CDR3, as DNA: TGTGCCAGCAGCACGGATAGAGCTTATGGCTACACCTTC. It codes for CASSTDRAYGYTF.

This clone was detected only a few times. This sequence joins TRBV19 and TRBJ1-2; no reliable D call. Trimming pared 5 bases from V and 0 bases from J, leaving 10 bases between. This CDR3 is built from 14 residues. Germline loops: CDR1 LNHDA, CDR2 SQIVND (reference sequence). The CDR3: CASSSRVANYGYTF. The CDR3 DNA is TGTGCCAGTAGTTCCCGAGTAGCTAACTATGGCTACACCTTC.

This clone occurred a few times. The chain combines TRBV27 with TRBJ2-3, with D hard to call. The CDR3 covers 15 residues. Trimming cost V 1 base and J 0 bases, with 8 bases left between them. CDR1 and CDR2 (germline): MNHEY, SMNVEV (reference sequence). Here the CDR3 reads CASSLWESSTDTQYF. The CDR3 coding sequence is TGTGCCAGCAGTTTATGGGAATCTAGCACAGATACGCAGTATTTT.

The V and J genes are TRBV2 and TRBJ1-4; D call uncertain. CDR1 is SNHLY, CDR2 FYNNEI, per germline. CDR3 length equals 15 residues. The V gene lost 8 bases and the J gene lost 2 bases, with 15 bases spanning the gap. The CDR3 sequence: CASGRSAGTNEKLFF. CDR3 nucleotide sequence: TGTGCCAGCGGACGATCAGCGGGGACTAATGAAAAACTGTTTTTT.

This chain uses TRBV6-4 with TRBJ2-7; tentatively, D is TRBD1 (5 bases). The length of the CDR3 is 16 residues. Germline V gene data show CDR1 as MRHNA and CDR2 as SNTAGT. The V end lost 7 bases, the J end lost 2 bases, and 21 bases lay between the germline ends. The CDR3 loop is CASKSLRQGPPYEQYF. Here the CDR3 DNA reads TGTGCCAGCAAAAGCCTCCGGCAGGGCCCTCCCTACGAGCAGTACTTC.

The gene calls are TRBV5-4 and TRBJ2-7; D ambiguous. V lost 3 bases to trimming and J lost 2 bases, with 9 bases between them. The CDR3 extends over 13 amino acids. Germline CDR1 SGHNT, CDR2 YYREEE (reference sequence). CDR3: CASSSRPTYEQYF. CDR3 coding DNA: TGTGCCAGCAGCTCCCGTCCTACCTACGAGCAGTACTTC.

V gene TRBV10-2 combines with J gene TRBJ2-3; 10 bases agree with TRBD2. The CDR3 has 15 amino acids. Germline CDR1 is WSHSY and CDR2 is SAAADI. The V gene end was trimmed by 7 bases and the J gene end by 2 bases; junction bases not matched to a gene: 6. In nucleotides, the CDR3 is TGCGCCAGCACCACTAGCGGGATATTCACAGATACGCAGTATTTT. It yields the protein CASTTSGIFTDTQYF.

This chain links TRBV5-6 with TRBJ1-4, with 7 bases matching TRBD1. CDR1 and CDR2 from the germline V gene are SGHDT and YYEEEE. The CDR3 is 17 residues long. Trimming removed 0 bases from V and 6 bases from J; junction bases left unmatched: 11. In nucleotides, the CDR3 is TGTGCCAGCAGCTTGGGGGGACAGTCACGGTATTATGAAAAACTGTTTTTT. Translated: CASSLGGQSRYYEKLFF.

This chain links TRBV11-3 with TRBJ2-7; tentative D call: TRBD2 (6 bases). CDR1 and CDR2 (germline): SGHNT, YENEEA. The length of the CDR3 is 15 residues. V was cut by 1 base and J by 6 bases, with 16 bases left in between. The CDR3 loop is CASSLVQGGMGEQYF. The CDR3 nucleotides are TGTGCCAGCAGCTTAGTCCAGGGAGGAATGGGCGAGCAGTACTTC. Variable domain in full (rest from reference TRBV11-3 and TRBJ2-7): EAGVVQSPRYKIIEKKQPVAFWCNPISGHNTLYWYLQNLGQGPELLIRYENEEAVDDSQLPKDRFSAERLKGVDSTLKIQPAELGDSAVYLCASSLVQGGMGEQYFGPGTRLTVT.

The chain couples TRBV5-1 to TRBJ1-4; D unclear. The CDR3 sequence is 15 residues long. Germline-derived CDR1 and CDR2 are SGHRS and YFSETQ. Trimming removed 0 bases from V and 6 bases from J, with 12 bases in between. The CDR3 DNA is TGCGCCAGCAGCTTGGCCATGGCAGTGGATGAAAAACTGTTTTTT. As protein: CASSLAMAVDEKLFF.

This clone was counted a few times. In DNA, the CDR3 is TGTGCCAGCAACCTCGCGGGGGGAGGAATGAACACTGAAGCTTTCTTT. It is translated as CASNLAGGGMNTEAFF. The genes are TRBV11-3 and TRBJ1-1, with D perhaps matching TRBD1 (5 bases). CDR3 size: 16 residues. Looked up from germline, CDR1 is SGHNT and CDR2 is YENEEA. Trimming removed 7 bases at V and 0 bases at J, with 18 bases between.

The chain carries TRBV9 and TRBJ2-1; D is unclear. This CDR3 has 13 amino acids. Germline V gives CDR1 SGDLS, CDR2 YYNGEE. Trimming shortened V by 0 bases and J by 7 bases, and 8 bases separated the two germline ends. The CDR3 bases are TGTGCCAGCAGCGTAGTTGGAGCGAATGAGCAGTTCTTC. This sequence encodes CASSVVGANEQFF.

The J gene is TRBJ2-5, the V gene TRBV7-9, with D possibly being TRBD2 (5 bases). V was shortened by 5 bases and J by 5 bases, with 9 bases between the two germline ends. This CDR3 is built from 12 residues. CDR1 SEHNR and CDR2 FQNEAQ come from the germline V gene (reference sequence). The CDR3 loop reads CASSASLETQYF. CDR3 coding DNA: TGTGCCAGCAGCGCTAGCCTCGAGACCCAGTACTTC.

This clone was recorded only once. The chain couples TRBV27 to TRBJ1-1; 8 bases are a match to TRBD1. Germline V gene data show CDR1 as MNHEY and CDR2 as SMNVEV (reference sequence). V trimming: 5 bases; J trimming: 4 bases; junction bases outside the gene matches: 6. This CDR3 spans 14 amino acids. The CDR3, as DNA: TGTGCCAGCAGTCCGGGACAGGCTTCCACTGAAGCTTTCTTT. The encoded protein is CASSPGQASTEAFF.

To note about this clone: This specimen includes other DNA sequences encoding the same CDR3. The chain employs TRBV6-5 and TRBJ1-3; 7 bases agree with TRBD1. With V trimmed by 2 bases and J by 0 bases, 4 bases remained unmatched. Germline V gives CDR1 MNHEY, CDR2 SVGAGI. CDR3 length: 16 residues. The CDR3 loop is CASSYAGTASGNTIYF. CDR3 bases: TGTGCCAGCAGTTACGCGGGGACAGCCTCTGGAAACACCATATATTTT.

The rearrangement links TRBV19 to TRBJ2-5; the match to TRBD1 covers 7 bases. The length of the CDR3 is 14 residues. Per the germline V gene, CDR1 is LNHDA and CDR2 is SQIVND (reference sequence). The trim removed 9 bases at V and 5 bases at J, leaving 12 bases unmatched. CDR3 region: CASQRKQGFETQYF. In DNA form, the CDR3 reads TGTGCCAGCCAACGGAAACAGGGGTTTGAGACCCAGTACTTC.

The chain combines TRBV6-5 with TRBJ1-2; a possible D gene is TRBD1 (6 bases). The V and J ends lost 5 bases and 8 bases respectively, with 21 bases between them. The CDR3 totals 15 residues. Germline CDR1 and CDR2: MNHEY and SVGAGI. CDR3: CASSPRTEPMGGYTF. In nucleotides, the CDR3 is TGTGCCAGCAGTCCCAGGACAGAACCTATGGGCGGCTACACCTTC.

The V and J genes are TRBV11-2 and TRBJ2-1, with 11 bases lining up with TRBD2. The CDR3 runs 16 residues. The germline gives CDR1 SGHAT, CDR2 FQNNGV. The V and J ends lost 3 bases and 7 bases, in that order; junction bases with no gene match: 8. CDR3 DNA: TGTGCCAGCAGCTTCCGGATAGCGGGAGGGCCGAATGAGCAGTTCTTC. Amino acid sequence: CASSFRIAGGPNEQFF.

The chain carries TRBV28 and TRBJ2-7; the D gene could be TRBD1 or TRBD2 (6 bases each). Trimming shortened V by 6 bases and J by 5 bases, and 17 bases separated the two germline ends. There are 14 residues in the CDR3. Per the germline V gene, CDR1 is MDHEN and CDR2 is SYDVKM. The CDR3 nucleotides read TGTGCCAGCAGACCAACAGGGAGGTCCCACGAGCAGTACTTC. Translated, it gives CASRPTGRSHEQYF.

This chain joins TRBV6-1 and TRBJ1-2; maybe TRBD1 (6 bases). The CDR3 consists of 13 residues. V shed 1 base and J shed 4 bases, with 7 bases lying between them. Looked up from germline, CDR1 is MNHNS and CDR2 is SASEGT. The CDR3 DNA is TGTGCCAGCAGTGAAGGAGGGGGCTATGGCTACACCTTC. It specifies CASSEGGGYGYTF.